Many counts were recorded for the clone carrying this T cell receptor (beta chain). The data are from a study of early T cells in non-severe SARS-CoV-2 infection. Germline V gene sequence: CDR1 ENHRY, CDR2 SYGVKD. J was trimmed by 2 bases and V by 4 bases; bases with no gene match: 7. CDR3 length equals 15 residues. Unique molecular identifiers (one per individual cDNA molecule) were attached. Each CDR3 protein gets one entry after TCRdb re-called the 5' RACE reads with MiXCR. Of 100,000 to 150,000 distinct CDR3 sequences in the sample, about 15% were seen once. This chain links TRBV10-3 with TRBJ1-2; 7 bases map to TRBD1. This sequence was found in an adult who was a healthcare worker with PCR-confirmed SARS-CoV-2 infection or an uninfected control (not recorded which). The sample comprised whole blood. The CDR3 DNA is TGTGCCATCAGTGGGGGAACGGGACAGAACTATGGCTACACCTTC. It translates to CAISGGTGQNYGYTF.